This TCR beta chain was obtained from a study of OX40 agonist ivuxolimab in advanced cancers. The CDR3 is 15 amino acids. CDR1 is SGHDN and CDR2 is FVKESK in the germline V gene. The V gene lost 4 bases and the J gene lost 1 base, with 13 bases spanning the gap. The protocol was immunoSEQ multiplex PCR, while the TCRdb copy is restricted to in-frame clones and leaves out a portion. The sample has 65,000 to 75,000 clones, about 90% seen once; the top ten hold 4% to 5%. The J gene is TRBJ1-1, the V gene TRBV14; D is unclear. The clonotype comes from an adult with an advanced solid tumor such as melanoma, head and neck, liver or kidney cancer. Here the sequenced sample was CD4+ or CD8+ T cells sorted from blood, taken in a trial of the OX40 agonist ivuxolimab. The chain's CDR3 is CASSPSQPANTEAFF. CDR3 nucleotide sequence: TGTGCCAGCAGCCCCAGTCAGCCGGCGAACACTGAAGCTTTCTTT.